This T cell receptor (beta chain) stems from a study of T cell changes during pregnancy in multiple sclerosis. Sequencing was performed with immunoSEQ multiplex PCR; in TCRdb, only in-frame clones are kept and a portion is missing. The table lists tens of thousands of clones, around nine tenths of them singletons. The CDR3 totals 13 residues. Germline CDR1 MNHNS, CDR2 SASEGT. The V end was cut by 6 bases, the J end by 1 base, with 4 bases between. The receptor was derived from a female donor with multiple sclerosis, enrolled in a pregnancy study. The chain combines TRBV6-1 with TRBJ2-6; D gene ambiguous. The sequenced sample was CD4+ T cells from peripheral blood mononuclear cells, obtained in the second trimester of pregnancy. Here the CDR3 reads CASSSSGANVLTF. The CDR3, as DNA: TGTGCCAGCAGCTCGTCTGGGGCCAACGTCCTGACTTTC.